This TCR beta chain was identified during a study of identifying expanded T cells in peripheral blood. The CDR3 has 17 residues. The V and J ends lost 0 bases and 4 bases respectively, with 18 bases between them. The germline V gene encodes CDR1 SGHDN and CDR2 FVKESK. About this clone: What it binds is unknown.

Study results and limitations: About 1.2 clones differed between technical replicates, versus approximately 16 and 19 over time.

Generated by immunoSEQ multiplex PCR, the TCRdb table keeps only in-frame clones and is missing some. The sample shows 130,000 or so clones, more than 80% of them seen only once. The TCR comes from a person between 18 and 75 years old in good health. Sample: blood. This sequence joins TRBV14 and TRBJ1-1; possibly TRBD1 for D (6 bases). CDR3 residues: CASSQDWGLLGATEAFF. The CDR3 nucleotides are TGTGCCAGCAGCCAAGATTGGGGGCTTCTGGGGGCCACTGAAGCTTTCTTT.